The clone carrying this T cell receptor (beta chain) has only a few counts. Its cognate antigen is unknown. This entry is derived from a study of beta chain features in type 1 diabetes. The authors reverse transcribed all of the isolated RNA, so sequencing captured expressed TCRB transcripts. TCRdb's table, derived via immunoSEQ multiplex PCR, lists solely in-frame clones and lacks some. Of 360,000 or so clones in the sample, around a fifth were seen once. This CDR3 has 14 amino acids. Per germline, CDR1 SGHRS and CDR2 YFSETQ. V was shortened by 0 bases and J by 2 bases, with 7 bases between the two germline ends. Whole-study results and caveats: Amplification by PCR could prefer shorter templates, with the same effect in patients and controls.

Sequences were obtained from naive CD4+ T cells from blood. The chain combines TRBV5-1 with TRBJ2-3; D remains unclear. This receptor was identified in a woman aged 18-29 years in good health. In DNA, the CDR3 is TGCGCCAGCAGCTTGGCGGGTTACACAGATACGCAGTATTTT. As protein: CASSLAGYTDTQYF.